The 10 T cell receptor beta chains listed next were all sequenced from one sample in a study of shared clonotypes between healthy human individuals (dated by TCRdb to 2020 to 2021). Library prep was done by the immunoSEQ multiplex PCR assay. Sourced from immuneACCESS, this table was stored by TCRdb with only in-frame sequences that have V and J called. A share of the clones is absent; for the studies checked, an unresolved V gene accounts for under half, and the remainder has no known explanation. This sample has 600,000 to 750,000 clones in its table, and roughly two thirds of those were observed once. The top ten constitute approximately 2% of the sample. The sample was memory CD4+ T cells sorted from blood. The cell subset or site label for this specimen denotes: CD45RA-negative fraction. These receptors originate from a woman in her twenties or thirties in good health.

V gene TRBV2 combines with J gene TRBJ2-3; TRBD2 matches 8 bases. V lost 4 bases and J lost 5; bases outside the gene matches: 11. The CDR3 runs to 16 residues. CDR1 SNHLY and CDR2 FYNNEI come from the germline V gene. CDR3 residues: CASSVSGSGTIDTQYF. CDR3 in DNA: TGTGCCAGCAGTGTGTCGGGTAGCGGGACAATAGATACGCAGTATTTT.

This clone was detected once. The chain carries TRBV5-1 and TRBJ2-7; maybe TRBD2 (7 bases). CDR1 is SGHRS, CDR2 YFSETQ, per germline. This CDR3 comprises 19 residues. V lost 4 bases, J lost 1 base, and 27 bases lay in between. For the CDR3, the DNA is TGCGCCAGCAGCCTAAAGGGGGTGCCTCGGACTAGTCCATCCTACGAGCAGTACTTC. Protein: CASSLKGVPRTSPSYEQYF.

This clone occurred a few times. The genes are TRBV18 and TRBJ2-5; unclear D gene. CDR1 and CDR2 (germline): KGHSH, LQKENI. This CDR3 contains 15 residues. V lost 3 bases, J lost 0 bases, and 11 bases lay in between. The CDR3 nucleotides read TGTGCCAGCTCACCTCGGGCAGCGTACCAAGAGACCCAGTACTTC. Translating it yields CASSPRAAYQETQYF.

This chain uses TRBV6-1 with TRBJ2-7; TRBD2 matches 9 bases. This CDR3 is 14 amino acids long. Per the germline V gene, CDR1 is MNHNS and CDR2 is SASEGT. Trimming at V came to 6 bases and at J to 5 bases, leaving 8 bases not matched to a gene. The CDR3 sequence: CASSLEAGGNEQYF. The CDR3 bases are TGTGCCAGCAGCCTTGAGGCGGGAGGGAACGAGCAGTACTTC.

This clone was recorded a few times. As DNA, the CDR3 is TGCGCCAGCAGCGAGCGCGGGGATGCTAGCACAGATACGCAGTATTTT. Protein: CASSERGDASTDTQYF. This chain joins TRBV5-1 and TRBJ2-3, with D perhaps TRBD2 (6 bases). V lost 4 bases and J lost 0, with 15 bases in between. Per germline, CDR1 SGHRS and CDR2 YFSETQ. The CDR3 is 16 residues long.

The V call is TRBV7-9, the J call TRBJ2-3; possibly TRBD2 for D (5 bases). Trimming pared 5 bases from V and 2 bases from J, leaving 23 bases between. The CDR3 has 18 residues. Germline loops: CDR1 SEHNR, CDR2 FQNEAQ (reference sequence). The CDR3 DNA is TGTGCCAGCAGCATCAAAGGCTGGCGGTTCCGGGACACAGATACGCAGTATTTT. As protein: CASSIKGWRFRDTDTQYF.

The chain has TRBV28 and TRBJ1-5, with 8 bases that match TRBD1. After removal of 6 bases from V and 1 base from J, the junction contained 2 bases not matched to a gene. The CDR3 is 14 amino acids. Germline CDR1 reads MDHEN; CDR2 reads SYDVKM. The DNA of the CDR3 is TGTGCCAGCAGGGCAGGGGGCAGCAATCAGCCCCAGCATTTT. It specifies CASRAGGSNQPQHF.

The chain links TRBV5-1 to TRBJ2-3, with 9 bases fitting TRBD2. The V gene's germline CDR1 is SGHRS and CDR2 YFSETQ. The CDR3 loop spans 18 amino acids. V lost 5 bases, J lost 0 bases, and 13 bases stayed unmatched. This CDR3 is CASRFSGRGATSTDTQYF. CDR3 sequence (DNA): TGCGCCAGCAGATTTAGCGGGAGAGGGGCAACTAGCACAGATACGCAGTATTTT.

The chain combines TRBV7-6 with TRBJ2-7; 9 positions agree with TRBD2. The V and J ends lost 2 bases and 6 bases, in that order; junction bases with no gene match: 5. Germline-derived CDR1 and CDR2 are SGHVS and FNYEAQ. This CDR3 spans 14 amino acids. This CDR3 reads CASSLKGLAGEQYF. The CDR3 DNA sequence: TGTGCCAGCAGCTTAAAGGGACTAGCCGGCGAGCAGTACTTC. Full variable domain (outside the CDR3, taken from reference TRBV7-6 and TRBJ2-7): GAGVSQSPRYKVTKRGQDVALRCDPISGHVSLYWYRQALGQGPEFLTYFNYEAQQDKSGLPNDRFSAERPEGSISTLTIQRTEQRDSAMYRCASSLKGLAGEQYFGPGTRLTVT.

This chain uses TRBV15 with TRBJ2-1; 12 bases are a match to TRBD2. J lost 7 bases, V lost 5 bases, and 12 bases had no gene match. This CDR3 is 17 amino acids long. Germline-derived CDR1 and CDR2 are LNHNV and YYDKDF (reference sequence). The DNA of the CDR3 is TGTGCCACCAGCGGTGGGACCCTAGCGGGAGGGTGGAATGAGCAGTTCTTC. It is translated as CATSGGTLAGGWNEQFF.